A single sample gave rise to the 10 T cell receptor beta chains below, sequenced in a study of control samples from healthy donors and cancer patients. Repertoires were generated with immunoSEQ multiplex PCR, while TCRdb's copy carries only in-frame clones and drops some. The table includes 30,000 to 35,000 clones, 86% detected once. The sequenced material came from PBMCs. These receptors were obtained from a woman aged 40 to 50 with lung cancer.

The chain combines TRBV30 with TRBJ1-2, with a tentative D call TRBD1 (6 bases). V was cut by 5 bases and J by 2 bases, with 12 bases left in between. The CDR3 consists of 13 residues. Germline-derived CDR1 and CDR2 are GTSNPN and SVGIG (reference sequence). The CDR3 nucleotides read TGTGCCTGGTTACAAGACAGGAACTATGGCTACACCTTC. It translates to CAWLQDRNYGYTF. Filled out from reference TRBV30 and TRBJ1-2, the complete variable domain reads SQTIHQWPATLVQPVGSPLSLECTVEGTSNPNLYWYRQAAGRGLQLLFYSVGIGQISSEVPQNLSASRPQDRQFILSSKKLLLSDSGFYLCAWLQDRNYGYTFGSGTRLTVV.

This clone was seen a few times. V gene TRBV25-1 combines with J gene TRBJ1-4; D call uncertain. This CDR3 comprises 12 residues. Trimming left V 3 bases short and J 8 bases short, with 7 bases between. Germline CDR1 reads MGHDK; CDR2 reads SYGVNS. The CDR3, as DNA: TGTGCCAGCAGTGAGTCGGGGGAAAAACTGTTTTTT. Residues: CASSESGEKLFF.

There are a few counts of this clone. The chain joins TRBV7-4 to TRBJ2-3; D gene unclear. The CDR3 length is 16 residues. In germline, CDR1 is SGHVT, CDR2 SQSDAQ. V dropped 1 base and J dropped 2 bases, with 13 bases sitting between them. This CDR3 is CASSLESAAYTDTQYF. Here the CDR3 DNA reads TGTGCCAGCAGCTTAGAGTCGGCGGCCTACACAGATACGCAGTATTTT.

The chain recombines TRBV30 with TRBJ1-1, with TRBD1 identical over 7 bases. The CDR3 spans 12 residues. In germline, CDR1 is GTSNPN, CDR2 SVGIG (reference sequence). With 2 bases clipped from V and 8 bases from J, the junction kept 5 bases outside the gene matches. The CDR3 bases are TGTGCCTGGAGTAAGGTGACAGGGGAAGCTTTCTTT. As protein: CAWSKVTGEAFF.

This chain connects TRBV19 to TRBJ1-3, with D perhaps matching TRBD1 (5 bases). The germline V and J ends were trimmed by 6 bases and 3 bases, with 12 bases remaining between them. The germline V gene has CDR1 LNHDA and CDR2 SQIVND (reference sequence). CDR3 length: 14 residues. The CDR3 is CASRQVPGGNTIYF. CDR3 nucleotides: TGTGCCAGTAGACAGGTGCCGGGTGGAAACACCATATATTTT.

Details on this clone: A read error may account for a junction end that differs from germline. The chain carries TRBV5-1 and TRBJ2-2; D may be TRBD2 (5 bases). Germline V gene data show CDR1 as SGHRS and CDR2 as YFSETQ. The CDR3 is made up of 14 amino acids. DNA of the CDR3: TGCGCCACCAGCCTCGAGGGAAACACCGGGGAGCTGTTTTTT. It codes for CATSLEGNTGELFF. Variable domain in full (rest from reference TRBV5-1 and TRBJ2-2): KAGVTQTPRYLIKTRGQQVTLSCSPISGHRSVSWYQQTPGQGLQFLFEYFSETQRNKGNFPGRFSGRQFSNSRSEMNVSTLELGDSALYLCATSLEGNTGELFFGEGSRLTVL.

The chain recombines TRBV5-4 with TRBJ2-1; D is possibly TRBD1 (5 bases). The CDR3 length is 13 residues. The germline V and J ends were trimmed by 4 bases and 8 bases, with 13 bases remaining between them. Germline values: CDR1 SGHNT, CDR2 YYREEE (reference sequence). CDR3 loop: CASSTVQVDEQFF. The DNA for the CDR3 is TGTGCCAGCAGCACCGTACAGGTGGATGAGCAGTTCTTC.

This clone showed up just a few times. The CDR3 here is CASSQGGGTGELFF. The CDR3 region has the DNA TGCGCCAGCAGCCAAGGTGGGGGAACCGGGGAGCTGTTTTTT. V is TRBV4-3 and J is TRBJ2-2; either TRBD1 or TRBD2 may fit D (5 bases each). CDR1 and CDR2 (germline): LGHNA, YSLEER. CDR3 length: 14 residues. Trimming removed 1 base at V and 5 bases at J, with 8 bases between.

V is TRBV5-1 and J is TRBJ1-2; D might be TRBD1 (5 bases). V was shortened by 0 bases and J by 4 bases, with 7 bases between the two germline ends. The CDR3 length is 13 residues. Germline V CDR1 and CDR2: SGHRS, YFSETQ. CDR3 region: CASSLVGVYGYTF. CDR3 in DNA: TGCGCCAGCAGCTTGGTGGGGGTCTATGGCTACACCTTC.

The CDR3 sequence: CASSPMTDQETQYF. The CDR3 bases are TGCGCCAGCAGCCCGATGACAGACCAAGAGACCCAGTACTTC. This rearrangement joins TRBV5-1 to TRBJ2-5; D may be TRBD1 (5 bases). V dropped 4 bases and J dropped 0 bases, with 10 bases sitting between them. The CDR3 spans 14 residues. Germline assignment: CDR1 SGHRS and CDR2 YFSETQ.